Listed below are T cell receptor beta chains from one sample, sequenced in a study of CD8 T cells in Susac syndrome. TCRdb used MiXCR to reprocess the immunoSEQ multiplex PCR reads, holding one entry per CDR3 protein. The sample holds under 200,000 distinct CDR3 sequences, approximately 94% seen once. Sequencing input: CD4+ T cells from PBMCs. The receptors shown here come from a human donor with Susac syndrome. The CDR3 runs from the conserved cysteine through the conserved F or W. The D gene is left open where the match is weak. Size values are once, few and many counts, or a class for expanded clones, and some rows have none.

v_gene,abundance,j_gene,d_gene,CDR3aa,CDR3nt
TRBV2,NA,TRBJ2-1,NA,CASKGSSSYNEQFF,TGTGCCAGCAAGGGCAGCAGCTCCTACAATGAGCAGTTCTTC
TRBV29-1,NA,TRBJ2-1,NA,CSVDETGRGQFF,TGCAGCGTTGATGAAACAGGGAGGGGGCAGTTCTTC
TRBV24-1,NA,TRBJ2-1,NA,CATSDFRYEQFF,TGTGCCACCAGTGATTTTCGGTATGAGCAGTTCTTC
TRBV29-1,NA,TRBJ2-7,NA,CSAGGGSYEQYF,TGCAGCGCAGGAGGGGGCTCCTACGAGCAGTACTTC
TRBV5-1,NA,TRBJ2-5,NA,CASSWTSDQETQYF,TGCGCCAGCAGCTGGACTTCGGACCAAGAGACCCAGTACTTC
TRBV11-2,NA,TRBJ2-1,NA,CASSLIRTGVHEQFF,TGTGCCAGCAGCTTAATCCGAACGGGAGTACATGAGCAGTTCTTC
TRBV28,NA,TRBJ2-3,TRBD2,CASRPGGGDTQYF,TGTGCCAGCAGGCCCGGGGGGGGAGATACGCAGTATTTT
TRBV24-1,NA,TRBJ2-5,NA,CATSDYGAEETQYF,TGTGCCACCAGTGATTATGGGGCCGAAGAGACCCAGTACTTC
TRBV5-1,NA,TRBJ2-2,NA,CASSGLQGNTGELFF,TGCGCCAGCAGCGGCCTACAGGGGAACACCGGGGAGCTGTTTTTT
TRBV9,NA,TRBJ2-5,TRBD2,CASSLGTSGPLGTQYF,TGTGCCAGCAGCCTTGGGACTAGCGGGCCATTGGGGACCCAGTACTTC
TRBV5-4,NA,TRBJ2-2,TRBD2,CASSLVGLAGGQNTGELFF,TGTGCCAGCAGCTTGGTCGGACTAGCGGGGGGGCAGAACACCGGGGAGCTGTTTTTT
TRBV20-1,NA,TRBJ1-6,NA,CSANHRGSPLHF,TGCAGTGCGAACCATCGGGGTTCACCCCTCCACTTT
TRBV19,NA,TRBJ1-1,NA,CASSRQRFGEAFF,TGTGCCAGTAGTAGACAGAGATTCGGTGAAGCTTTCTTT
TRBV29-1,NA,TRBJ1-1,NA,CSVGRTLNTEAFF,TGCAGTGTGGGGAGGACCTTGAACACTGAAGCTTTCTTT
TRBV4-3,NA,TRBJ1-6,NA,CASSQDPGMNSPLHF,TGCGCCAGCAGCCAAGACCCAGGGATGAATTCACCCCTCCACTTT
TRBV3-1,NA,TRBJ1-5,TRBD1,CASSQGQRNQPQHF,TGTGCCAGCAGCCAGGGACAGCGCAATCAGCCCCAGCATTTT
TRBV29-1,NA,TRBJ1-1,TRBD1,CSVVGQMNTEAFF,TGCAGCGTTGTGGGACAGATGAACACTGAAGCTTTCTTT
TRBV7-2,NA,TRBJ1-4,NA,CASSSQGNEKLFF,TGTGCCAGCAGCTCACAGGGAAACGAAAAACTGTTTTTT
TRBV7-9,NA,TRBJ1-2,NA,CASSVGSGGYTF,TGTGCCAGCAGCGTCGGGTCGGGCGGCTACACCTTC
TRBV9,NA,TRBJ2-1,NA,CASSVGPSAKNNEQFF,TGTGCCAGCAGCGTCGGGCCTAGCGCGAAGAACAATGAGCAGTTCTTC
TRBV5-1,NA,TRBJ2-1,TRBD1,CASGTGDSNEQFF,TGCGCCAGCGGGACAGGGGACTCCAATGAGCAGTTCTTC
TRBV7-2,NA,TRBJ1-3,NA,CASSTTGSGNTIYF,TGTGCCAGCAGCACGACAGGCTCTGGAAACACCATATATTTT
TRBV2,NA,TRBJ1-6,NA,CASSETRAYF,TGTGCCAGCAGTGAAACCAGGGCTTACTTT
TRBV25-1,NA,TRBJ2-1,NA,CASSQTPGSNEQFF,TGTGCCAGCAGTCAAACCCCAGGGAGTAATGAGCAGTTCTTC
TRBV6-2/TRBV6-3,NA,TRBJ2-7,NA,CASIGSGAYEQYF,TGTGCCAGCATTGGGTCCGGGGCCTACGAGCAGTACTTC
TRBV29-1,NA,TRBJ1-2,TRBD1,CSALGPRDRVYGYTF,TGCAGCGCTCTTGGGCCCCGGGACAGGGTCTATGGCTACACCTTC
TRBV20-1,NA,TRBJ2-5,NA,CSARDWGPQETQYF,TGCAGTGCTAGAGATTGGGGACCCCAAGAGACCCAGTACTTC
TRBV12-3/TRBV12-4,NA,TRBJ2-7,NA,CASRTGGAYEQYF,TGTGCCAGCAGGACCGGAGGGGCGTACGAGCAGTACTTC
TRBV7-2,few,TRBJ2-1,NA,CASSLTDYNEQFF,TGTGCCAGCAGCTTAACAGATTACAATGAGCAGTTCTTC
TRBV2,NA,TRBJ2-1,TRBD2,CASRAGTISSYNEQFF,TGTGCCAGCAGGGCCGGGACTATCAGCTCCTACAATGAGCAGTTCTTC
TRBV14,NA,TRBJ2-1,NA,CASSQGQTWGASYNEQFF,TGTGCCAGCAGCCAAGGGCAAACGTGGGGGGCTTCCTACAATGAGCAGTTCTTC
TRBV13,NA,TRBJ2-6,NA,CATLNRDSGANVLTF,TGTGCCACACTTAACAGGGACTCTGGGGCCAACGTCCTGACTTTC
TRBV20-1,NA,TRBJ2-3,NA,CSARGATDTQYF,TGCAGTGCTAGGGGGGCGACAGATACGCAGTATTTT
TRBV3-1,NA,TRBJ1-2,NA,CASSHPDRQYGYTF,TGTGCCAGCAGCCACCCCGACAGACAATATGGCTACACCTTC
TRBV7-9,NA,TRBJ2-6,NA,CASSLSSGFSGANVLTF,TGTGCCAGCAGCTTATCCTCGGGGTTCTCTGGGGCCAACGTCCTGACTTTC
TRBV7-2,NA,TRBJ2-1,NA,CASSLGTNEQFF,TGTGCCAGCAGCTTGGGTACCAATGAGCAGTTCTTC
TRBV5-4,NA,TRBJ2-1,TRBD1,CASSFDRGAGEQFF,TGTGCCAGCAGTTTCGACAGGGGGGCAGGTGAGCAGTTCTTC
TRBV5-1,NA,TRBJ2-1,TRBD1,CASRAGGREQFF,TGCGCCAGCAGGGCAGGGGGAAGGGAGCAGTTCTTC
TRBV13,NA,TRBJ1-2,NA,CASSLGPVFGPEDTF,TGTGCCAGCAGCTTAGGCCCCGTATTCGGTCCGGAAGACACCTTC
TRBV15,NA,TRBJ2-7,NA,CATSRDRRPRIVVEQYF,TGTGCCACCAGCAGAGATCGGAGGCCCCGTATTGTCGTGGAGCAGTACTTC
TRBV5-1,NA,TRBJ2-1,TRBD2,CASSFIPLAGGRSDEQFF,TGCGCCAGCAGCTTCATCCCTTTAGCGGGAGGGCGGTCGGATGAGCAGTTCTTC
TRBV14,NA,TRBJ2-5,TRBD2,CASSPRASGQETQYF,TGTGCCAGCAGCCCCAGGGCTAGCGGCCAAGAGACCCAGTACTTC
TRBV19,once,TRBJ1-5,TRBD1,CASRQGAGGQPQHF,TGTGCCAGTAGACAGGGGGCTGGTGGTCAGCCCCAGCATTTT
TRBV4-1,NA,TRBJ2-5,TRBD1,CASSQPTGVLQETQYF,TGCGCCAGCAGCCAACCGACAGGGGTCCTCCAAGAGACCCAGTACTTC